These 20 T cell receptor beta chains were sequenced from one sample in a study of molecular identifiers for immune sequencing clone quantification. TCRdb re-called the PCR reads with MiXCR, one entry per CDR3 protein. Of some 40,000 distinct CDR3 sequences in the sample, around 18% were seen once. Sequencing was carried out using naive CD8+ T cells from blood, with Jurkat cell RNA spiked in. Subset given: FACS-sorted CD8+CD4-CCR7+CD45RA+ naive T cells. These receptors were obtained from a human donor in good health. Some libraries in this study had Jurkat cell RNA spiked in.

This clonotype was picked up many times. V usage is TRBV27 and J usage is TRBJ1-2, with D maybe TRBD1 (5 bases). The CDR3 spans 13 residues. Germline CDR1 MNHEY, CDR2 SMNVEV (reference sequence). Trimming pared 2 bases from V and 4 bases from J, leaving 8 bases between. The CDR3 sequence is CASSLQGGYGYTF. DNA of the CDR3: TGTGCCAGCAGTTTACAGGGAGGCTATGGCTACACCTTC.

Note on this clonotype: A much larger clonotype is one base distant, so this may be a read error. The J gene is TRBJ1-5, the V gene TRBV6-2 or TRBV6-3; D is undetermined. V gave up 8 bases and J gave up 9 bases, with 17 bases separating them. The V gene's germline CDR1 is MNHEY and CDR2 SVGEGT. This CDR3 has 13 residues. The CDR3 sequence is CASADLSSGPQHF. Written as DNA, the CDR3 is TGTGCCAGCGCGGACCTTTCCTCCGGGCCCCAGCATTTT.

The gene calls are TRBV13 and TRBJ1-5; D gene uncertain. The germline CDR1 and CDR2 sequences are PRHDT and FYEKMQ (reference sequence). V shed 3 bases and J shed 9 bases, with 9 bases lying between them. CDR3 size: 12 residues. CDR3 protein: CASSLGSWPQHF. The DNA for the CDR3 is TGTGCCAGCAGCTTGGGTTCCTGGCCCCAGCATTTT.

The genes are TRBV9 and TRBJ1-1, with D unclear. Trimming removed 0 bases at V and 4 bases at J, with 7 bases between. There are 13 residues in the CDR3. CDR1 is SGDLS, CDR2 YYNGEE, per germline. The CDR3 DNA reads TGTGCCAGCAGCGTAGGAGGGTTCACTGAAGCTTTCTTT. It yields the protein CASSVGGFTEAFF.

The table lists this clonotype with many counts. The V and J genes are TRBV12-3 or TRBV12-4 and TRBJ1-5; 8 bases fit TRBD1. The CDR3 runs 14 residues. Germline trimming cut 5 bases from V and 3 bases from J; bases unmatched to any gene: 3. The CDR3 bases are TGTGCCAGCAGTAGACAGGGGAACAATCAGCCCCAGCATTTT. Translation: CASSRQGNNQPQHF.

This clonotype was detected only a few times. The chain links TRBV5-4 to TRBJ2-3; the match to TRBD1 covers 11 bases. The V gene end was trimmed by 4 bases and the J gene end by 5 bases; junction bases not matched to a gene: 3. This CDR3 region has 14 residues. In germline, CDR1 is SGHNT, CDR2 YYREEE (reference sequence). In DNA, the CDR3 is TGTGCCAGCAGCACGGACAGGGGGCAAGATACGCAGTATTTT. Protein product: CASSTDRGQDTQYF.

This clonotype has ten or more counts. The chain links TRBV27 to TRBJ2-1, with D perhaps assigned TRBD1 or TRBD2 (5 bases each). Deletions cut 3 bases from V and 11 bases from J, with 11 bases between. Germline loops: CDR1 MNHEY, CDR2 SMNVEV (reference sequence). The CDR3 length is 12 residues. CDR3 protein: CASSFEGLKQFF. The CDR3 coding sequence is TGTGCCAGCAGTTTTGAGGGGCTTAAGCAGTTCTTC.

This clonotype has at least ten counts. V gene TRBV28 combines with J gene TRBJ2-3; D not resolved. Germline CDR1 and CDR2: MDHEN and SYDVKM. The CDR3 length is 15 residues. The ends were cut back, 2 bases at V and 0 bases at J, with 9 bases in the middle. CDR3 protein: CASSLEVTSTDTQYF. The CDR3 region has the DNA TGTGCCAGCAGTTTAGAGGTGACTAGCACAGATACGCAGTATTTT.

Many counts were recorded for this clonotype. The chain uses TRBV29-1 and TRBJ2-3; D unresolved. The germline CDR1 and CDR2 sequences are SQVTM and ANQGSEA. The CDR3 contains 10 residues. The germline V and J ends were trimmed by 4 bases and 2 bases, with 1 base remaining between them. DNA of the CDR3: TGCAGCGTTGTCACAGATACGCAGTATTTT. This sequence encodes CSVVTDTQYF.

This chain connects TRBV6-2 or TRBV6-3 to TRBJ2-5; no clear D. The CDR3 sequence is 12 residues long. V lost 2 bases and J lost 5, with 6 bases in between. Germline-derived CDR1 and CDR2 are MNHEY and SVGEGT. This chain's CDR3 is CASSYADETQYF. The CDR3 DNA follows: TGTGCCAGCAGTTACGCGGATGAGACCCAGTACTTC.

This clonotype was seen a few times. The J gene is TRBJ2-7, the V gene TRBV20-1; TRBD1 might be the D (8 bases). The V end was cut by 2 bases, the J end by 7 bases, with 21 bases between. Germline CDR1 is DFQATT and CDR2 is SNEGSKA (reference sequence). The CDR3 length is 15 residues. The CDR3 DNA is TGCAGTGCTAGACCCAACAGGGGGGGGGACAGGGAGCAGTACTTC. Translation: CSARPNRGGDREQYF.

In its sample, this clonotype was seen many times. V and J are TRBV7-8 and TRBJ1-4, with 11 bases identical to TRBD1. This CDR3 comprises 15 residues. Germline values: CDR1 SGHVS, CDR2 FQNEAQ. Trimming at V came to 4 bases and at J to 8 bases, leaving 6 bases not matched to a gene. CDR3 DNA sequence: TGTGCCAGCAGCTCAGGGACAGGGGGAGGCGAAAAACTGTTTTTT. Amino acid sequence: CASSSGTGGGEKLFF.

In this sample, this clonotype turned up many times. CDR3 coding DNA: TGTGCCATTGGGGGAGGAATCGGGGAGCTGTTTTTT. Amino acid sequence: CAIGGGIGELFF. This sequence joins TRBV6-2 or TRBV6-3 and TRBJ2-2; D may be TRBD2 (6 bases). Looked up from germline, CDR1 is MNHEY and CDR2 is SVGEGT. The V end was cut by 10 bases, the J end by 7 bases, with 13 bases between. This CDR3 spans 12 amino acids.

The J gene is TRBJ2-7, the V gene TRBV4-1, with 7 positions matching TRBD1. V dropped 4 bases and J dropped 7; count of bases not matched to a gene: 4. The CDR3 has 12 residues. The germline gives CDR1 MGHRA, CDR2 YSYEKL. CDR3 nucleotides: TGCGCCAGCAGCCCAGGGGGAGTGGAGCAGTACTTC. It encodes CASSPGGVEQYF.

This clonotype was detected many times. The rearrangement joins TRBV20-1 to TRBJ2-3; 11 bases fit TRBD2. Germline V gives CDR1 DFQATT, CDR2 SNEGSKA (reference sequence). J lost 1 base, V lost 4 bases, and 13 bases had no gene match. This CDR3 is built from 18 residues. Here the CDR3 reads CSAMPGLAGGGGTDTQYF. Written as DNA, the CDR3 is TGCAGTGCTATGCCCGGCCTAGCGGGAGGTGGTGGCACAGATACGCAGTATTTT.

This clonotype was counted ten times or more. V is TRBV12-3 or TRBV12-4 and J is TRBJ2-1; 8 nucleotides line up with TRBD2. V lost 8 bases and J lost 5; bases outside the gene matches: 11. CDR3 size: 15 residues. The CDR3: CASGLGAGGNNEQFF. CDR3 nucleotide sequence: TGTGCCAGCGGGCTAGGGGCGGGAGGAAACAATGAGCAGTTCTTC.

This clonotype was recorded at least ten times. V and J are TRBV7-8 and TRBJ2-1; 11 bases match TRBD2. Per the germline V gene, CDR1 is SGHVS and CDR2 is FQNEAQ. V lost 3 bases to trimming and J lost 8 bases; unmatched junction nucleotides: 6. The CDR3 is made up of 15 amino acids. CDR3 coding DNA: TGTGCCAGCAGCTTGACTAGCGGGAAGCTCGATGAGCAGTTCTTC. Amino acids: CASSLTSGKLDEQFF.

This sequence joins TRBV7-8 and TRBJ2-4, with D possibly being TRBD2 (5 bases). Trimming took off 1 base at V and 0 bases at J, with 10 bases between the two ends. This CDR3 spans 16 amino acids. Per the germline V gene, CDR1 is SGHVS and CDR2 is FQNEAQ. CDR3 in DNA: TGTGCCAGCAGCTTAGATGGGAGACTAGCCAAAAACATTCAGTACTTC. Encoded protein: CASSLDGRLAKNIQYF.

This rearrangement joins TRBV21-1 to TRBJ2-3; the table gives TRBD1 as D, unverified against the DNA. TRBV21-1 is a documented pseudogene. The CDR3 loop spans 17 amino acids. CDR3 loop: CASSTKGEGRGTDTQYF. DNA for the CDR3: TGTGCCAGCAGCACAAAAGGGGAAGGGAGAGGCACAGATACGCAGTATTTT.

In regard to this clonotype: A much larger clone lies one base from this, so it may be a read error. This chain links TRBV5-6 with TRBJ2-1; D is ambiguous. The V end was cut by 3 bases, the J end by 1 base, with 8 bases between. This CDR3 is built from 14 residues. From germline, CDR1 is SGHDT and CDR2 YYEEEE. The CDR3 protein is CASSSQDSYNEQFF. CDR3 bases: TGTGCCAGCAGCTCCCAAGATTCCTACAATGAGCAGTTCTTC.